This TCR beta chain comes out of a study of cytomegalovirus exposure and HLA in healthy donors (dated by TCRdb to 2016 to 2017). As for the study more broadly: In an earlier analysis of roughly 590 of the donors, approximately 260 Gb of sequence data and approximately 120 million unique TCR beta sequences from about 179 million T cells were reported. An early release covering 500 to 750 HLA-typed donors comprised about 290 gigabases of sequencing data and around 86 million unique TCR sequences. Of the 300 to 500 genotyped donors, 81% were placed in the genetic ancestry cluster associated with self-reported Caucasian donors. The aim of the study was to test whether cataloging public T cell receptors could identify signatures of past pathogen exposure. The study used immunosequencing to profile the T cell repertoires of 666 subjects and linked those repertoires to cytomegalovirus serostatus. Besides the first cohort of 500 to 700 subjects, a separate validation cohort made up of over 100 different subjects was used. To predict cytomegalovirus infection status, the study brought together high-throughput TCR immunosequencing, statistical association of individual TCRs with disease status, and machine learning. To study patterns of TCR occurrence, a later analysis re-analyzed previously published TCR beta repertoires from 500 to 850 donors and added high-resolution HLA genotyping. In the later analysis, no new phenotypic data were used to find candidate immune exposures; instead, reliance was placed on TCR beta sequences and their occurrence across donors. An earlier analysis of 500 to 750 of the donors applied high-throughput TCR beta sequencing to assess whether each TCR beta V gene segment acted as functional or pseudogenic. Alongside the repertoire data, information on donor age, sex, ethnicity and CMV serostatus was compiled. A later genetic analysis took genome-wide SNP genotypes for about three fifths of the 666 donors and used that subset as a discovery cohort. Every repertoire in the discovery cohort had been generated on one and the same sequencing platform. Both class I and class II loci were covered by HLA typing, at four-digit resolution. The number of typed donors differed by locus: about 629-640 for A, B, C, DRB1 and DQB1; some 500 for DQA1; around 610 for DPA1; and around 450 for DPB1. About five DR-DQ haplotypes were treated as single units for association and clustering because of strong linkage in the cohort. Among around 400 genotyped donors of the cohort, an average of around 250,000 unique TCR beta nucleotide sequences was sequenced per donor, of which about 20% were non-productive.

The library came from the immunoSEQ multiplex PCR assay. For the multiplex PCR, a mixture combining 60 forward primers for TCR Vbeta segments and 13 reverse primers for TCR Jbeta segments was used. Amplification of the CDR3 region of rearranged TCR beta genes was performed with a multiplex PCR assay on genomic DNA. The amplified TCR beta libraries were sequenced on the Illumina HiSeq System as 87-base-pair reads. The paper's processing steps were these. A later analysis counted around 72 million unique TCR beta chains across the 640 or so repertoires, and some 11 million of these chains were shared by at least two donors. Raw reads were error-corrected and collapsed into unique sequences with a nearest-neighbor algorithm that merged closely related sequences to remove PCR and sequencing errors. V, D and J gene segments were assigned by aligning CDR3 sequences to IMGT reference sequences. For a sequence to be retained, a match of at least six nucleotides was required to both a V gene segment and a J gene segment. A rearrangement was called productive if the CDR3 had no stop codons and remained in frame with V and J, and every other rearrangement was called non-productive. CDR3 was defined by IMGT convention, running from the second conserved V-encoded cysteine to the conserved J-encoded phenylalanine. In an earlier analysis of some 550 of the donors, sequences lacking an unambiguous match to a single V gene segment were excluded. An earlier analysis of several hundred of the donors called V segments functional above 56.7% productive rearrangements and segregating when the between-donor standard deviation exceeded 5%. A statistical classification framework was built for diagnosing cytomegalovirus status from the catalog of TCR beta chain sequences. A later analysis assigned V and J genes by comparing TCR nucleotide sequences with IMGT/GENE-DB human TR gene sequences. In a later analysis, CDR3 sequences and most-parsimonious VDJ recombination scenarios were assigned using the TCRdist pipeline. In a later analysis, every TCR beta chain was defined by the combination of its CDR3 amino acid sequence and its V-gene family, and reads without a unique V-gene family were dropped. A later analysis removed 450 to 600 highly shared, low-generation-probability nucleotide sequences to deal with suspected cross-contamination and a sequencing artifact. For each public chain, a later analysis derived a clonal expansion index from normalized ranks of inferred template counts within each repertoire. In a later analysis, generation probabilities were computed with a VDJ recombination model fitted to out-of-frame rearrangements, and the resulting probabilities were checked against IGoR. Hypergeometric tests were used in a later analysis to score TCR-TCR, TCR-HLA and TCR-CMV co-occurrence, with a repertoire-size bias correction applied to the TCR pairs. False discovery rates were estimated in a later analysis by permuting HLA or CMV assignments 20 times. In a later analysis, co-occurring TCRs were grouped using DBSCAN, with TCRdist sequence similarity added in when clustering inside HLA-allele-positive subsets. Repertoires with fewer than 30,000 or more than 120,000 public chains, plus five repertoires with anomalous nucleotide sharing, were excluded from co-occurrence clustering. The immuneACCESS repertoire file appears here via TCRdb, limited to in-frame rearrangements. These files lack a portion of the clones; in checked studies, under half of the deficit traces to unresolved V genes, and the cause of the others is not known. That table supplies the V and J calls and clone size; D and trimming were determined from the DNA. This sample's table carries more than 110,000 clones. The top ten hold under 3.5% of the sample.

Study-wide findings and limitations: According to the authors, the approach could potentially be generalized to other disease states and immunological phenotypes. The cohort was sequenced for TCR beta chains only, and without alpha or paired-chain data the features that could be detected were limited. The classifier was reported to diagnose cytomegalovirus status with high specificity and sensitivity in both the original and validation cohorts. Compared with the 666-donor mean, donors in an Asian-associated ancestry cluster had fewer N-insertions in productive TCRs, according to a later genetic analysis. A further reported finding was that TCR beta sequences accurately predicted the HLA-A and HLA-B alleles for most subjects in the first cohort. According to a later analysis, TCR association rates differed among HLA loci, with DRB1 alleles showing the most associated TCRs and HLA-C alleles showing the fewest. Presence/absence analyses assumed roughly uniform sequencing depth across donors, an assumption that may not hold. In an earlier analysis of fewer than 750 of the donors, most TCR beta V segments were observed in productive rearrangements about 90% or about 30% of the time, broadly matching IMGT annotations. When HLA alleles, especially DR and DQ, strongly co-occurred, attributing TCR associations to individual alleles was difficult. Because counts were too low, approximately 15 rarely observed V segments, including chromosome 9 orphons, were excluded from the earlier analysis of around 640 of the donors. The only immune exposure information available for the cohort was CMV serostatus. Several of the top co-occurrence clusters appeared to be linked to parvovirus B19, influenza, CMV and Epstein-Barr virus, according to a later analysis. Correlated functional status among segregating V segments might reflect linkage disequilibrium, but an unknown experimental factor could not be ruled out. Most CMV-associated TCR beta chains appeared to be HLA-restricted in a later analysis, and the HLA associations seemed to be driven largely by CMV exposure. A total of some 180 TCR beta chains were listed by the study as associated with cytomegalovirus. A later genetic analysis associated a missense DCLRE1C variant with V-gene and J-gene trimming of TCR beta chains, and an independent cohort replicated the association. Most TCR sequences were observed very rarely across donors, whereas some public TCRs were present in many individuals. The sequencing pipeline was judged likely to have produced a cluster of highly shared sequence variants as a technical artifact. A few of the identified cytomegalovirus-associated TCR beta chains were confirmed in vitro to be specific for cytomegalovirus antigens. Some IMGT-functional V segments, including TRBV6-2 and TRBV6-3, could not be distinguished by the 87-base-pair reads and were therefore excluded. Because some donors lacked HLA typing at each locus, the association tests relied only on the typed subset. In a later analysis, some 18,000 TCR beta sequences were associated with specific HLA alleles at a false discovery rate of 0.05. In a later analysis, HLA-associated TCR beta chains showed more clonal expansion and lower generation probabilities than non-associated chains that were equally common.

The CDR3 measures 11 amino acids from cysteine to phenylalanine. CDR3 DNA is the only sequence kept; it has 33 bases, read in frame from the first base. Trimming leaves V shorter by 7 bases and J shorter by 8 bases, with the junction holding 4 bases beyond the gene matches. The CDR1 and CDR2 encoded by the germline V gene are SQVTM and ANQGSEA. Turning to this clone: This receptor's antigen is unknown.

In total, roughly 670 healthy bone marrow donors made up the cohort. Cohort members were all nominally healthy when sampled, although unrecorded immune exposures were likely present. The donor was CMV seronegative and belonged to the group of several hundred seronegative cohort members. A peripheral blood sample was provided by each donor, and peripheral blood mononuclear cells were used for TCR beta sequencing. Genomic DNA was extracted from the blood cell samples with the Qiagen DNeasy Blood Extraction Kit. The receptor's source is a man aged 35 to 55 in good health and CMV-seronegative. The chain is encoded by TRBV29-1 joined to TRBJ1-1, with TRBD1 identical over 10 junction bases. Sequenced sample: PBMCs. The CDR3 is CSAPDRGEAFF. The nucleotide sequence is TGCAGCGCTCCGGACAGGGGGGAAGCTTTCTTT.